The subject of this entry is one TCR beta chain. Antigen specificity is unknown. The data stem from a study of cytomegalovirus exposure and HLA in healthy donors. Findings and caveats of the study: Donors were assumed by presence/absence analyses to have roughly uniform sequencing depth. Looking again later, the authors saw that most CMV-associated TCR beta chains seemed HLA-restricted. The authors later found HLA-associated TCR beta chains more clonally expanded than equally common others.

Researchers ran the PCR with 60 Vbeta and 13 Jbeta primers. Measured with immunoSEQ multiplex PCR; TCRdb has only the in-frame clones, and not every one. The data show about 200,000 clones, 60% to 80% seen once. The CDR3 is 15 residues long. V shed 4 bases, J shed 1 base, and the junction held 4 bases outside the gene matches. From germline, CDR1 is SGHTA and CDR2 FQGTGA. This receptor was identified in a woman in her thirties in good health and CMV-seronegative. This rearrangement joins TRBV7-3 to TRBJ2-1, with TRBD1 matching over 7 bases. Source material: PBMCs. The CDR3 is CASSSPGQSYNEQFF. The CDR3 nucleotides are TGTGCCAGCAGCTCTCCGGGACAGTCCTACAATGAGCAGTTCTTC.